This TCR beta chain was profiled in a study of OX40 agonist ivuxolimab in advanced cancers. The assay was immunoSEQ multiplex PCR, and TCRdb's table has in-frame clones only and misses some. The data contain 75,000 to 100,000 clones, about four fifths of them seen just once; the ten biggest clones take up 4.5% to 5.5%. The sequence was obtained from an adult with an advanced solid tumor such as melanoma, head and neck, liver or kidney cancer. The specimen was CD4+ or CD8+ T cells sorted from blood, collected in a trial of the OX40 agonist ivuxolimab.

As DNA, the CDR3 is TGTGCCAGCAGCCGACAGGGGGGAGATACGCAGTATTTT. Translating gives CASSRQGGDTQYF. The chain recombines TRBV5-8 with TRBJ2-3, with 9 bases aligning to TRBD1. The CDR3 has 13 amino acids. Germline V gives CDR1 SGHTS, CDR2 YDEGEE. V shed 4 bases, J shed 5 bases, and the junction held 2 bases outside the gene matches.